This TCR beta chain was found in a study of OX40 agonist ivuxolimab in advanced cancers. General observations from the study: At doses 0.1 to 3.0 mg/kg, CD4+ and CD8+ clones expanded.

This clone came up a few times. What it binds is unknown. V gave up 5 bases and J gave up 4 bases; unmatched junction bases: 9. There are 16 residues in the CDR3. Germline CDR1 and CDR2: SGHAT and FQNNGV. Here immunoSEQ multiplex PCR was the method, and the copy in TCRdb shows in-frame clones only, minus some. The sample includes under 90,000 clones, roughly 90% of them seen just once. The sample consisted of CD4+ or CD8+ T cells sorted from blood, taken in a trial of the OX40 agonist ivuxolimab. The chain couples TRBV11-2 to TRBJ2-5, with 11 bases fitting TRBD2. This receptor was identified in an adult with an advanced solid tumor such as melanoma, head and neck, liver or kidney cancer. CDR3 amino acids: CASSVLSSGRRETQYF. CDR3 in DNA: TGTGCCAGCAGCGTCTTGTCTAGCGGGAGGAGAGAGACCCAGTACTTC. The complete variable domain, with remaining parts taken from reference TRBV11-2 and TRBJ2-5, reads EAGVAQSPRYKIIEKRQSVAFWCNPISGHATLYWYQQILGQGPKLLIQFQNNGVVDDSQLPKDRFSAERLKGVDSTLKIQPAKLEDSAVYLCASSVLSSGRRETQYFGPGTRLLVL.